Listed here is a single T cell receptor (beta chain). Its antigen remains unidentified. TCR sequencing used cDNA made by reverse transcription of extracted RNA. Sequenced by immunoSEQ multiplex PCR; TCRdb stores in-frame clones only, minus some. The sample lists some 98,000 clones, 50% to 75% occurring once. Stated treatment: oral pan-JAK inhibitor, 5-10 mg twice daily. The V end was cut by 7 bases, the J end by 6 bases, with 19 bases between. The germline gives CDR1 MDHEN, CDR2 SYDVKM. The CDR3 has 15 residues. These data come from a study of CD8+ T cells in alopecia areata. Study observations and caveats: Uncertain still, given a single nonresponder, is whether baseline CD8+ expansion links to response. Whereas mice showed it more clearly, TCR sharing across patients was murkier, possibly because of HLA. Greater clonality was observed in lesional scalp samples, especially alopecia totalis/universalis, versus normal scalp. Under tofacitinib, numerous expanded lesional clonotypes remained detectable in scalp and blood.

The chain combines TRBV28 with TRBJ2-1; TRBD2 is a possible D gene (6 bases). The receptor comes from a human donor with alopecia areata. The specimen comprised CD8+ T cells sorted from blood, sampled at week 4, from a patient treated with tofacitinib. The CDR3 spells CASTPDSLGGNEQFF. CDR3 DNA: TGTGCCAGCACCCCCGACAGCCTCGGGGGCAATGAGCAGTTCTTC.